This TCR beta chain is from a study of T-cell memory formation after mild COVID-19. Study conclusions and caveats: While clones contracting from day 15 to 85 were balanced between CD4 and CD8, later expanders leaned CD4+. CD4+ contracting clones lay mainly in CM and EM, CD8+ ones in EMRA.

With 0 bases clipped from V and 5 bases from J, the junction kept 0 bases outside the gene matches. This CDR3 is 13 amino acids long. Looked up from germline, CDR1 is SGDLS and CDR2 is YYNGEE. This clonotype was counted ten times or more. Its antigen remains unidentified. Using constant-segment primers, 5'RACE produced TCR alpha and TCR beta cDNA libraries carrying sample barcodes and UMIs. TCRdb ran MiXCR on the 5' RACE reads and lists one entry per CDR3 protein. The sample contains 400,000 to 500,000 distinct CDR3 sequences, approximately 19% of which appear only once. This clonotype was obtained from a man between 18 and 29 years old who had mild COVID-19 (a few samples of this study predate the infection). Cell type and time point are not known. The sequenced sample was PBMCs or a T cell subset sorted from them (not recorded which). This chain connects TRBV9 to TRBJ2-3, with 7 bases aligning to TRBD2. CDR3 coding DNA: TGTGCCAGCAGCGTAGGGGGGGGAGATACGCAGTATTTT. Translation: CASSVGGGDTQYF.